The rows below give T cell receptor beta chains drawn from one sample of a study of T-cell reconstitution after alpha-beta-depleted transplantation in children. TCRdb recomputed calls from the PCR reads with MiXCR, one row per CDR3 protein. Of some 290,000 distinct CDR3 sequences listed, approximately 20% are singletons. The input for sequencing was PBMCs, mostly from graft donor cells, taken 180 days after TCRalphabeta/CD19-depleted stem cell transplant. The source is a male patient aged 10 to 17 who had a stem cell transplant for acute lymphoblastic leukemia, so the T cells may come from the graft donor. Each CDR3 is given with its conserved first and last residue. The D gene is left open where the match is weak. Clone size is shown for a subset of rows, as once, few, many or a class of expanded clone.

v_call: TRBV5-1; cdr3_length: 16; j_call: TRBJ2-5; clone_size: -; d_call: -; cdr3_nt: TGCGCCAGCAGCTTGGGTCAGGGGCCTAAGCAAGAGACCCAGTACTTC; cdr3_aa: CASSLGQGPKQETQYF
v_call: TRBV10-2; cdr3_length: 18; j_call: TRBJ2-3; clone_size: -; d_call: TRBD2; cdr3_nt: TGCGCCAGCAGTGAGTTAGGGGGGCTAGCGGGAGTTGCAGATACGCAGTATTTT; cdr3_aa: CASSELGGLAGVADTQYF
v_call: TRBV29-1; cdr3_length: 13; j_call: TRBJ1-4; clone_size: -; d_call: -; cdr3_nt: TGCAGCGCGGCGCGCGGGGTTAATGAAAAACTGTTTTTT; cdr3_aa: CSAARGVNEKLFF
v_call: TRBV4-1; cdr3_length: 17; j_call: TRBJ1-2; clone_size: few; d_call: TRBD1; cdr3_nt: TGCGCCAGCAGCCACCTCCCCCGAGGACAGGGGTACTATGGCTACACCTTC; cdr3_aa: CASSHLPRGQGYYGYTF
v_call: TRBV7-2; cdr3_length: 15; j_call: TRBJ2-3; clone_size: few; d_call: TRBD2; cdr3_nt: TGTGCCAGCAGCTTAGAGGCGGGAGACTCCTATACGCAGTATTTT; cdr3_aa: CASSLEAGDSYTQYF
v_call: TRBV5-1; cdr3_length: 14; j_call: TRBJ2-3; clone_size: -; d_call: -; cdr3_nt: TGCGCCAGCAGCTTGGTTACTCCCACAGATACGCAGTATTTT; cdr3_aa: CASSLVTPTDTQYF
v_call: TRBV5-1; cdr3_length: 14; j_call: TRBJ1-4; clone_size: -; d_call: -; cdr3_nt: TGCGCCAGCAGCTTGGGTGAGGCGAGAGAAAAACTGTTTTTT; cdr3_aa: CASSLGEAREKLFF
v_call: TRBV4-1; cdr3_length: 15; j_call: TRBJ1-2; clone_size: few; d_call: -; cdr3_nt: TGCGCCAGCAGTCCGCAGTCGAACGGGGGGTATGGCTACACCTTC; cdr3_aa: CASSPQSNGGYGYTF
v_call: TRBV7-2; cdr3_length: 13; j_call: TRBJ2-1; clone_size: few; d_call: TRBD1; cdr3_nt: TGTGCCAGCAGCCCTCCAGGGGGCAATGAGCAGTTCTTC; cdr3_aa: CASSPPGGNEQFF
v_call: TRBV6-5; cdr3_length: 19; j_call: TRBJ2-7; clone_size: -; d_call: TRBD1; cdr3_nt: TGTGCCAGCAGTTACCAAATATTCTACGGGACAGACCATTCCTACGAGCAGTACTTC; cdr3_aa: CASSYQIFYGTDHSYEQYF
v_call: TRBV20-1; cdr3_length: 15; j_call: TRBJ2-7; clone_size: -; d_call: TRBD2; cdr3_nt: TGCAGTGCTGGGCCGACTAGCGGGAGGGCCCGCGAGCAGTACTTC; cdr3_aa: CSAGPTSGRAREQYF
v_call: TRBV20-1; cdr3_length: 16; j_call: TRBJ2-7; clone_size: few; d_call: TRBD2; cdr3_nt: TGCAGTGCTAGGTCTCTCGGGACTAGCGGTTCCTACGAGCAGTACTTC; cdr3_aa: CSARSLGTSGSYEQYF
v_call: TRBV7-9; cdr3_length: 16; j_call: TRBJ1-2; clone_size: -; d_call: -; cdr3_nt: TGTGCCAGCAGCTCGACTCGGACCTTAGAGAACTATGGCTACACCTTC; cdr3_aa: CASSSTRTLENYGYTF
v_call: TRBV25-1; cdr3_length: 18; j_call: TRBJ2-1; clone_size: few; d_call: -; cdr3_nt: TGTGCCAGCAGTGACCCCGCGGGGGCAGGGCTATCCTACAATGAGCAGTTCTTC; cdr3_aa: CASSDPAGAGLSYNEQFF
v_call: TRBV5-1; cdr3_length: 15; j_call: TRBJ2-7; clone_size: many; d_call: -; cdr3_nt: TGCGCCAGCAGCGTCGGACATGGGGGGTACTACGAGCAGTACTTC; cdr3_aa: CASSVGHGGYYEQYF
v_call: TRBV28; cdr3_length: 11; j_call: TRBJ2-1; clone_size: -; d_call: -; cdr3_nt: TGTGCCAGTGGGGACTACAATGAGCAGTTCTTC; cdr3_aa: CASGDYNEQFF
v_call: TRBV9; cdr3_length: 14; j_call: TRBJ2-5; clone_size: -; d_call: -; cdr3_nt: TGTGCCAGCAGCGACGTGGGGGGGCGGGAGACCCAGTACTTC; cdr3_aa: CASSDVGGRETQYF
v_call: TRBV5-1; cdr3_length: 13; j_call: TRBJ2-7; clone_size: few; d_call: TRBD1; cdr3_nt: TGCGCCAGCAGCTTGACAGGGGGAGACGAGCAGTACTTC; cdr3_aa: CASSLTGGDEQYF
v_call: TRBV29-1; cdr3_length: 14; j_call: TRBJ2-7; clone_size: -; d_call: -; cdr3_nt: TGCAGCGTTGATTCGACTAGAGGTATGGACGAGCAGTACTTC; cdr3_aa: CSVDSTRGMDEQYF
v_call: TRBV24-1; cdr3_length: 15; j_call: TRBJ2-1; clone_size: few; d_call: TRBD2; cdr3_nt: TGTGCCACCAGTGGTTCCCTAGCGGGAGTCGATGTTCAGTTCTTC; cdr3_aa: CATSGSLAGVDVQFF
v_call: TRBV19; cdr3_length: 14; j_call: TRBJ2-5; clone_size: -; d_call: -; cdr3_nt: TGTGCCAGTAGTTCGGCTAGCAGCCAAGAGACCCAGTACTTC; cdr3_aa: CASSSASSQETQYF
v_call: TRBV27; cdr3_length: 13; j_call: TRBJ2-7; clone_size: many; d_call: -; cdr3_nt: TGTGCCAGCAGCTTACAGTCGTCCTACGAGCAGTACTTC; cdr3_aa: CASSLQSSYEQYF
v_call: TRBV7-3; cdr3_length: 14; j_call: TRBJ2-3; clone_size: -; d_call: TRBD1; cdr3_nt: TGTGCCAGCAGCCGGACAGGGGGCGCAGATACGCAGTATTTT; cdr3_aa: CASSRTGGADTQYF
v_call: TRBV20-1; cdr3_length: 15; j_call: TRBJ2-5; clone_size: -; d_call: -; cdr3_nt: TGCAGTGCCCACCGGAGGAGGGGAGGGGGAGAGACCCAGTACTTC; cdr3_aa: CSAHRRRGGGETQYF
v_call: TRBV2; cdr3_length: 14; j_call: TRBJ2-7; clone_size: -; d_call: -; cdr3_nt: TGTGCCAGCAGTGACCCAGGAGTGGCCTACGAGCAGTACTTC; cdr3_aa: CASSDPGVAYEQYF
v_call: TRBV5-5; cdr3_length: 14; j_call: TRBJ2-4; clone_size: few; d_call: TRBD1; cdr3_nt: TGTGCCAGCAGCCTGACAGGGGGCCAAAACATTCAGTACTTC; cdr3_aa: CASSLTGGQNIQYF
v_call: TRBV28; cdr3_length: 16; j_call: TRBJ2-7; clone_size: -; d_call: TRBD1; cdr3_nt: TGTGCCAGCAGTGAACTCGGGACAGGGAAGGCCTACGAGCAGTACTTC; cdr3_aa: CASSELGTGKAYEQYF
v_call: TRBV7-3; cdr3_length: 16; j_call: TRBJ2-3; clone_size: few; d_call: TRBD2; cdr3_nt: TGTGCCAGCAGCTTCGGACTAGCGGGAGGCACAGATACGCAGTATTTT; cdr3_aa: CASSFGLAGGTDTQYF
v_call: TRBV18; cdr3_length: 14; j_call: TRBJ2-3; clone_size: -; d_call: -; cdr3_nt: TGTGCCAGCTCGACCCAGGGGATCACAGATACGCAGTATTTT; cdr3_aa: CASSTQGITDTQYF
v_call: TRBV20-1; cdr3_length: 15; j_call: TRBJ2-4; clone_size: few; d_call: -; cdr3_nt: TGCAGTGCTAGAGATATGGGCCAGAGTAAAAACATTCAGTACTTC; cdr3_aa: CSARDMGQSKNIQYF
v_call: TRBV4-3; cdr3_length: 17; j_call: TRBJ1-5; clone_size: few; d_call: -; cdr3_nt: TGCGCCAGCAGCCAAGAAGCAGGAGGGGATAGCAATCAGCCCCAGCATTTT; cdr3_aa: CASSQEAGGDSNQPQHF
v_call: TRBV7-6; cdr3_length: 15; j_call: TRBJ2-5; clone_size: once; d_call: -; cdr3_nt: TGTGCCAGCAGCCTTTCGTGGGACCCGGATTGGGTTCAGTACTTC; cdr3_aa: CASSLSWDPDWVQYF
v_call: TRBV27; cdr3_length: 12; j_call: TRBJ2-7; clone_size: -; d_call: -; cdr3_nt: TGTGCCAGCAGTTTATGGGGCCACGAGCAGTACTTC; cdr3_aa: CASSLWGHEQYF
v_call: TRBV7-2; cdr3_length: 14; j_call: TRBJ2-5; clone_size: -; d_call: -; cdr3_nt: TGTGCCAGCAGCCGATTCGGGCCGTGGGAGACCCAGTACTTC; cdr3_aa: CASSRFGPWETQYF
v_call: TRBV28; cdr3_length: 13; j_call: TRBJ1-2; clone_size: -; d_call: -; cdr3_nt: TGTGCCAGCAGTCCACGAGGGGCCGAAGGCTACACCTTC; cdr3_aa: CASSPRGAEGYTF
v_call: TRBV13; cdr3_length: 16; j_call: TRBJ2-2; clone_size: few; d_call: -; cdr3_nt: TGTGCCAGCAGCCCATCTGCGCAGGTCAACACCGGGGAGCTGTTTTTT; cdr3_aa: CASSPSAQVNTGELFF
v_call: TRBV7-2; cdr3_length: 17; j_call: TRBJ2-2; clone_size: few; d_call: -; cdr3_nt: TGTGCCAGCAGCCGCTTCTGGGGGAGGTTGTTGACCGGGGAGCTGTTTTTT; cdr3_aa: CASSRFWGRLLTGELFF
v_call: TRBV6-1; cdr3_length: 15; j_call: TRBJ2-5; clone_size: -; d_call: -; cdr3_nt: TGTGCCAGCAGTGGCAGGCCGTATAGCCAAGAGACCCAGTACTTC; cdr3_aa: CASSGRPYSQETQYF
v_call: TRBV12-3/TRBV12-4; cdr3_length: 17; j_call: TRBJ1-5; clone_size: -; d_call: -; cdr3_nt: TGTGCCAGCAGTTTAGCCCCCCTCGGACAGCGCAATCAGCCCCAGCATTTT; cdr3_aa: CASSLAPLGQRNQPQHF
v_call: TRBV27; cdr3_length: 11; j_call: TRBJ2-7; clone_size: few; d_call: -; cdr3_nt: TGTGCCAGCAGACATACCTACGAGCAGTACTTC; cdr3_aa: CASRHTYEQYF
v_call: TRBV7-8; cdr3_length: 14; j_call: TRBJ2-7; clone_size: -; d_call: TRBD1; cdr3_nt: TGTGCCAGCAGCCCTCTGACAGGGGTGTACGAGCAGTACTTC; cdr3_aa: CASSPLTGVYEQYF
v_call: TRBV12-3/TRBV12-4; cdr3_length: 14; j_call: TRBJ2-4; clone_size: few; d_call: TRBD2; cdr3_nt: TGTGCCAGCAGTTTGGGCGGGAGTCCAAACATTCAGTACTTC; cdr3_aa: CASSLGGSPNIQYF
v_call: TRBV18; cdr3_length: 19; j_call: TRBJ1-4; clone_size: few; d_call: -; cdr3_nt: TGTGCCAGCTCACCAAATTTGAGGGTCACTCGAGCAACTAATGAAAAACTGTTTTTT; cdr3_aa: CASSPNLRVTRATNEKLFF
v_call: TRBV10-3; cdr3_length: 14; j_call: TRBJ1-1; clone_size: few; d_call: -; cdr3_nt: TGTGCCATCAGTGAAGGCCAGGGGAGCACTGAAGCTTTCTTT; cdr3_aa: CAISEGQGSTEAFF
v_call: TRBV11-2; cdr3_length: 15; j_call: TRBJ2-5; clone_size: -; d_call: -; cdr3_nt: TGTGCCAGCAGCGCTAATGGGGGGCGCGAGGAGACCCAGTACTTC; cdr3_aa: CASSANGGREETQYF
v_call: TRBV7-2; cdr3_length: 21; j_call: TRBJ1-1; clone_size: -; d_call: -; cdr3_nt: TGTGCCAGCAGCTTGCGCCGTTTATCCATCAAAAACAGGGTGAGGAAGACTGAAGCTTTCTTT; cdr3_aa: CASSLRRLSIKNRVRKTEAFF
v_call: TRBV4-1; cdr3_length: 16; j_call: TRBJ2-3; clone_size: few; d_call: TRBD2; cdr3_nt: TGCGCCAGCAGCCATTTCGGACTAGCGGATTCAGATACGCAGTATTTT; cdr3_aa: CASSHFGLADSDTQYF
v_call: TRBV4-1; cdr3_length: 12; j_call: TRBJ2-2; clone_size: -; d_call: -; cdr3_nt: TGCGCCAGCAGCCAAGGATTCCTGGAGCTGTTTTTT; cdr3_aa: CASSQGFLELFF
v_call: TRBV7-9; cdr3_length: 14; j_call: TRBJ1-1; clone_size: -; d_call: -; cdr3_nt: TGTGCCAGCAGCTTAACAGAAGTGAACACTGAAGCTTTCTTT; cdr3_aa: CASSLTEVNTEAFF
v_call: TRBV5-1; cdr3_length: 17; j_call: TRBJ2-1; clone_size: -; d_call: -; cdr3_nt: TGCGCCAGCAGTCGCCAAAAGATGGCACGCTCCTACAATGAGCAGTTCTTC; cdr3_aa: CASSRQKMARSYNEQFF
v_call: TRBV7-2; cdr3_length: 15; j_call: TRBJ2-7; clone_size: few; d_call: TRBD2; cdr3_nt: TGTGCCAGCAGCACCCTAGCGGGAGGGCCTGGCGAGCAGTACTTC; cdr3_aa: CASSTLAGGPGEQYF
v_call: TRBV10-3; cdr3_length: 15; j_call: TRBJ2-7; clone_size: -; d_call: TRBD2; cdr3_nt: TGTGCCATCAGTGAGTCTTGGACTAGCGGCTACGAGCAGTACTTC; cdr3_aa: CAISESWTSGYEQYF